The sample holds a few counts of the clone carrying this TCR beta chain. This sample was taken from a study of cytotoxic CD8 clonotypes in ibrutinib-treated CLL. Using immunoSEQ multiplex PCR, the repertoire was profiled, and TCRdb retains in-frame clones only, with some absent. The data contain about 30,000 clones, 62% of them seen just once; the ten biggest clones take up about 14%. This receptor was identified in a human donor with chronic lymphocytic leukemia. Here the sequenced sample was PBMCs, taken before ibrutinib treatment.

CDR3 sequence reads: CASSPTLSGWEQYF. The CDR3 DNA reads TGTGCCAGCTCACCAACTTTGTCAGGTTGGGAGCAGTACTTC. V usage is TRBV18 and J usage is TRBJ2-7; no clear D. Germline values: CDR1 KGHSH, CDR2 LQKENI. The CDR3 totals 14 residues. Trimming took off 2 bases at V and 7 bases at J, with 15 bases between the two ends.